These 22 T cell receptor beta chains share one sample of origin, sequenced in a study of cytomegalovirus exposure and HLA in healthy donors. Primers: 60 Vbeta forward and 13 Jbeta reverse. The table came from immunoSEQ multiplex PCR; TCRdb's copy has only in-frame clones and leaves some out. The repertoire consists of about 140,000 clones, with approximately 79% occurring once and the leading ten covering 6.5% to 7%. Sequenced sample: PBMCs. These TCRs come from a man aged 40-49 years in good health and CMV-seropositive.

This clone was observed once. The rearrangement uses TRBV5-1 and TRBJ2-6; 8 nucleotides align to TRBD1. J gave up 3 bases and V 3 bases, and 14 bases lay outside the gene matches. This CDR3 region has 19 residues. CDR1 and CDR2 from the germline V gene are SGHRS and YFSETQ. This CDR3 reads CASSSAPGQVKSGANVLTF. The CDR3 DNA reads TGCGCCAGCAGCTCCGCCCCGGGACAGGTAAAAAGTGGGGCCAACGTCCTGACTTTC. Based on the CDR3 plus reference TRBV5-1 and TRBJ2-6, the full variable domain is KAGVTQTPRYLIKTRGQQVTLSCSPISGHRSVSWYQQTPGQGLQFLFEYFSETQRNKGNFPGRFSGRQFSNSRSEMNVSTLELGDSALYLCASSSAPGQVKSGANVLTFGAGSRLTVL.

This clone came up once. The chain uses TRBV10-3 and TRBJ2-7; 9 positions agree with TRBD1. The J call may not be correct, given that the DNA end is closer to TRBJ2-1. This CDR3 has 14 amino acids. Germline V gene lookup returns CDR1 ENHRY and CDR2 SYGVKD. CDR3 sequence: CAISENRGRYEQFF. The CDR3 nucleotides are TGTGCCATCAGTGAGAACAGGGGGCGGTACGAGCAGTTCTTC.

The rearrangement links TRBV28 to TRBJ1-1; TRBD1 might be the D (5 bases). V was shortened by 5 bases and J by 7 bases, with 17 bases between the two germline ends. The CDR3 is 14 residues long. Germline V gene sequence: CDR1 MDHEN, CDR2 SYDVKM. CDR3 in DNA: TGTGCCAGCAGTCACATCTCAATGGGACTTGAAGCTTTCTTT. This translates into CASSHISMGLEAFF. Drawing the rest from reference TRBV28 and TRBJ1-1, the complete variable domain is DVKVTQSSRYLVKRTGEKVFLECVQDMDHENMFWYRQDPGLGLRLIYFSYDVKMKEKGDIPEGYSVSREKKERFSLILESASTNQTSMYLCASSHISMGLEAFFGQGTRLTVV.

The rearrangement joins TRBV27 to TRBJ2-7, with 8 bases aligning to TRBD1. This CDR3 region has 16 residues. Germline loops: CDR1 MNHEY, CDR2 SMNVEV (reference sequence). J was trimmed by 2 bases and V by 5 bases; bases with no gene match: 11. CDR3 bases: TGTGCCAGCAGTCCTTCGACAGGGGACCTAACCTACGAGCAGTACTTC. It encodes CASSPSTGDLTYEQYF.

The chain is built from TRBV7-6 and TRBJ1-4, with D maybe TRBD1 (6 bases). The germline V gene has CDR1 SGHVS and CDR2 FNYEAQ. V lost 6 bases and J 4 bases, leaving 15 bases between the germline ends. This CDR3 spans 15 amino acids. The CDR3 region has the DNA TGTGCCAGCAGGGACAGTATGAACCATAATGAAAAACTGTTTTTT. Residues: CASRDSMNHNEKLFF. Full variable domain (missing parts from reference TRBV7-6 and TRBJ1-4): GAGVSQSPRYKVTKRGQDVALRCDPISGHVSLYWYRQALGQGPEFLTYFNYEAQQDKSGLPNDRFSAERPEGSISTLTIQRTEQRDSAMYRCASRDSMNHNEKLFFGSGTQLSVL.

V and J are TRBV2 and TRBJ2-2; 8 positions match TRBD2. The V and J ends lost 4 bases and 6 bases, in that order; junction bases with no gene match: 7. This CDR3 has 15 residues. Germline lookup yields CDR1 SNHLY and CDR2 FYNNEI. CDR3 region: CASSGSGRGSGELFF. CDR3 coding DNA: TGTGCCAGCAGTGGGAGCGGGAGAGGCTCCGGGGAGCTGTTTTTT.

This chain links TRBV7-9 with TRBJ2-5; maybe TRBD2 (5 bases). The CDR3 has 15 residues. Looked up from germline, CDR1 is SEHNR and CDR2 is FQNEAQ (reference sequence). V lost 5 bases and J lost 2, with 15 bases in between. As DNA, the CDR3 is TGTGCCAGCAGCCAAACAAGCGGCGCACAAGAGACCCAGTACTTC. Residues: CASSQTSGAQETQYF.

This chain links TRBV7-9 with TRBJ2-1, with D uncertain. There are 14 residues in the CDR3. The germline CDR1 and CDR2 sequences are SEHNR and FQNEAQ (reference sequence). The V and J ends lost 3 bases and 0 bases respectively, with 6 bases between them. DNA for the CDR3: TGTGCCAGCAGCTTTTCCAGCTCCTACAATGAGCAGTTCTTC. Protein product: CASSFSSSYNEQFF.

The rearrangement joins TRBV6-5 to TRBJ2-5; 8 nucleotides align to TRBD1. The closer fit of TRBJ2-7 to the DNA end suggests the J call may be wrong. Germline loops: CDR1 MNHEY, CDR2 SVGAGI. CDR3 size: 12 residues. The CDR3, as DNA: TGTGCCAGCAGTCGGACAGGGAGCGAGCAGTACTTC. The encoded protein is CASSRTGSEQYF.

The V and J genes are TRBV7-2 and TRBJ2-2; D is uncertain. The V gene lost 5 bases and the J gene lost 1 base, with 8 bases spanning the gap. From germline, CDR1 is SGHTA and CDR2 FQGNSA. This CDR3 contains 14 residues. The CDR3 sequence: CASSRPWNTGELFF. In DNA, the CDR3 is TGTGCCAGCAGCCGTCCTTGGAACACCGGGGAGCTGTTTTTT.

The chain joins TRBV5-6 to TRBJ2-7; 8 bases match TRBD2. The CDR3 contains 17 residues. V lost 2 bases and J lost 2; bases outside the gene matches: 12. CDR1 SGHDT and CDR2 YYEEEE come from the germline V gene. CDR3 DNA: TGTGCCAGCAGCTTTCGATGGGAACTAGCGGAGACCTACGAGCAGTACTTC. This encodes CASSFRWELAETYEQYF.

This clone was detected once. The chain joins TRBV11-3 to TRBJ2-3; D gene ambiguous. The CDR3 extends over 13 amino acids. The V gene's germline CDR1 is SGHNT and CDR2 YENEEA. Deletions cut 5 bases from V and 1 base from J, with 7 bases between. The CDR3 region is CASSLGRTDTQYF. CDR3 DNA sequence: TGTGCCAGCAGCCTAGGGCGCACAGATACGCAGTATTTT.

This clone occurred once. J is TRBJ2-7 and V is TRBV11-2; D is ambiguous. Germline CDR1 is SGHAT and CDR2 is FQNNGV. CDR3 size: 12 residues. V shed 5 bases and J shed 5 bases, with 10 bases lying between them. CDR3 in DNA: TGTGCCAGCAGCATAACTCCTGACGAGCAGTACTTC. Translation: CASSITPDEQYF.

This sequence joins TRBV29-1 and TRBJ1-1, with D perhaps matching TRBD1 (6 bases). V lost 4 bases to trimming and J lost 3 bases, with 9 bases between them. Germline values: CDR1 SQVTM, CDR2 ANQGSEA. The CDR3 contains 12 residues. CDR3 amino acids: CSVARGDTEAFF. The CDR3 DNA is TGCAGCGTTGCCAGGGGTGACACTGAAGCTTTCTTT.

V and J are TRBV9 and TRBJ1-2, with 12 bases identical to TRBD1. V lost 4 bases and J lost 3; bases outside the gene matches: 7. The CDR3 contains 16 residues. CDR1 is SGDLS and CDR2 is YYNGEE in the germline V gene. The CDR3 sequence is CASSPEGTGGYYGYTF. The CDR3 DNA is TGTGCCAGCAGCCCCGAAGGGACAGGGGGCTACTATGGCTACACCTTC.

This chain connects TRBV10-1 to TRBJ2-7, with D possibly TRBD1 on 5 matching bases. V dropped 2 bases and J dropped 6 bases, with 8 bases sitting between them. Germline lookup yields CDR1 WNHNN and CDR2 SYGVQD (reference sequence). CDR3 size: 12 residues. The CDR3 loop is CASSETGGEQYF. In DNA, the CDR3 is TGCGCCAGCAGTGAGACAGGCGGCGAGCAGTACTTC.

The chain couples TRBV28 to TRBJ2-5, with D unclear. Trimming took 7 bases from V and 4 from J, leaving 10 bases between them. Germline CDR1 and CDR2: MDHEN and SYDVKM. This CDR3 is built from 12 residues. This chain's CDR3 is CASTSPGETQYF. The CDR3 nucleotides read TGTGCCAGCACATCCCCGGGAGAGACCCAGTACTTC.

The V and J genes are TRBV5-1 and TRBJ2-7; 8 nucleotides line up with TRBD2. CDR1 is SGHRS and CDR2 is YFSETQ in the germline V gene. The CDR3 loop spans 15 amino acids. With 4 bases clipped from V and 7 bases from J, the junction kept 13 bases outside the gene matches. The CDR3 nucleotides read TGCGCCAGCAGCGACCCCCGGGAGGGGGTTGGTGAGCAGTACTTC. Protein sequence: CASSDPREGVGEQYF.

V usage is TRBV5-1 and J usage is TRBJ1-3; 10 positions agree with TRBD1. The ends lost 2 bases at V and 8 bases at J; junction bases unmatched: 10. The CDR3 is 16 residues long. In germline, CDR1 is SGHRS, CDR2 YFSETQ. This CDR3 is CASSFSPGTGVDTIYF. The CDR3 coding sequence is TGCGCCAGCAGCTTTTCTCCCGGGACAGGGGTAGACACCATATATTTT.

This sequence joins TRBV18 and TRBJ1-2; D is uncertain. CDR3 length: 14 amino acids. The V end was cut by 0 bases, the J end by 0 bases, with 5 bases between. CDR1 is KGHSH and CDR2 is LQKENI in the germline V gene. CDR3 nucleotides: TGTGCCAGCTCACCACCGCTAGCTAACTATGGCTACACCTTC. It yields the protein CASSPPLANYGYTF.

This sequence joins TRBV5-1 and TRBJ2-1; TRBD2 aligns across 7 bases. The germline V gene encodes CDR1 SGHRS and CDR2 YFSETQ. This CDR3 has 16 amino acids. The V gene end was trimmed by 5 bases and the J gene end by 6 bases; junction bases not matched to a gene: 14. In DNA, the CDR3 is TGCGCCAGCAGTCGGGGGGAGGGCCAAAATTTCAATGAGCAGTTCTTC. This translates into CASSRGEGQNFNEQFF.

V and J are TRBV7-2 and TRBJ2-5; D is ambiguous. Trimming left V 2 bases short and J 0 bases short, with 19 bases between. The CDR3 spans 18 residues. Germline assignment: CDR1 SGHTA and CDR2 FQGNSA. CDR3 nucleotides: TGTGCCAGCAGCTTACAAGTTCCGAGCCCAACGTACCAAGAGACCCAGTACTTC. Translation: CASSLQVPSPTYQETQYF. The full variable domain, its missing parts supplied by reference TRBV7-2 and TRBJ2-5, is GAGVSQSPSNKVTEKGKDVELRCDPISGHTALYWYRQSLGQGLEFLIYFQGNSAPDKSGLPSDRFSAERTGGSVSTLTIQRTQQEDSAVYLCASSLQVPSPTYQETQYFGPGTRLLVL.